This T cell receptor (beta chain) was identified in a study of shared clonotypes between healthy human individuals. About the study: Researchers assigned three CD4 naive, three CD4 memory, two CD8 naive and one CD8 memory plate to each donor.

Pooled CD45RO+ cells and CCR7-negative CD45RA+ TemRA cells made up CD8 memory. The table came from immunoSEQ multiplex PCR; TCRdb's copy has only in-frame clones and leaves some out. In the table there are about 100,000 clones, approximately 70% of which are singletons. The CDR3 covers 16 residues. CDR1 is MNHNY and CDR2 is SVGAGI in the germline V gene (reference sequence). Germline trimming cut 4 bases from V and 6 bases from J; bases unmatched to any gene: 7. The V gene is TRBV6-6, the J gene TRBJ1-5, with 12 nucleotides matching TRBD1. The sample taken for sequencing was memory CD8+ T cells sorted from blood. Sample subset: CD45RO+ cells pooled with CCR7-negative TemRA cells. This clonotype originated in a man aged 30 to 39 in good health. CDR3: CASSSGTGGGGQPQHF. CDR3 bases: TGTGCCAGCAGTTCCGGGACAGGGGGCGGTGGTCAGCCCCAGCATTTT.